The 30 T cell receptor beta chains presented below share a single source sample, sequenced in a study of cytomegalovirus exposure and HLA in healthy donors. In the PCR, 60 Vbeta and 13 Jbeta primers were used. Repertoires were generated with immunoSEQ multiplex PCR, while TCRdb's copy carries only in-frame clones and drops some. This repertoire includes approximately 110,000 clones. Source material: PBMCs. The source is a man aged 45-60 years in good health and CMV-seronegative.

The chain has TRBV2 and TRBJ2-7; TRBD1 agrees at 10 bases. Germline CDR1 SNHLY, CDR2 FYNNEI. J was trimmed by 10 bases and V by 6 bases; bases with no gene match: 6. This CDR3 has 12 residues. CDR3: CASRAGTGVQYF. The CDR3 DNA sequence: TGTGCCAGCAGAGCCGGGACAGGGGTACAGTACTTC.

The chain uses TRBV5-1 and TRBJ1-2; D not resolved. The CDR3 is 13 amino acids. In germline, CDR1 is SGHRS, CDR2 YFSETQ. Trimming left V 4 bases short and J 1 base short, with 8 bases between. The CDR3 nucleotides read TGCGCCAGCAGCGGCGGTGTTAACTATGGCTACACCTTC. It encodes CASSGGVNYGYTF.

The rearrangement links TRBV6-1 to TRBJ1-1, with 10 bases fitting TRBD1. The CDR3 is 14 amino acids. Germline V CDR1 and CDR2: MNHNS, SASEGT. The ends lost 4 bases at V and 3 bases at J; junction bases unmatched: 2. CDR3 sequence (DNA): TGTGCCAGCAGTGGGACAGGGGGGGACACTGAAGCTTTCTTT. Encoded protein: CASSGTGGDTEAFF.

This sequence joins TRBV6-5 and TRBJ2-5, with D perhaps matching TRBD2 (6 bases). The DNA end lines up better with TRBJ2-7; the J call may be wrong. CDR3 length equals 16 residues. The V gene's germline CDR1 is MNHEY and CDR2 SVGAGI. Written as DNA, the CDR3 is TGTGCCAGCAGTTACTCGACGCTAGCGAGAGCCTACGAGCAGTACTTC. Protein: CASSYSTLARAYEQYF.

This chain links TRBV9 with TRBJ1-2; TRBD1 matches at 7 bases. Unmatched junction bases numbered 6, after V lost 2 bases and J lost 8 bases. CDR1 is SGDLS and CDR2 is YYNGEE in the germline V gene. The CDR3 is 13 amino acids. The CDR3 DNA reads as TGTGCCAGCAGCGTTCGGACAGGTGGGGGCTACACCTTC. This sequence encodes CASSVRTGGGYTF. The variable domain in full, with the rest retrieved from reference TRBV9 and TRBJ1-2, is DSGVTQTPKHLITATGQRVTLRCSPRSGDLSVYWYQQSLDQGLQFLIQYYNGEERAKGNILERFSAQQFPDLHSELNLSSLELGDSALYFCASSVRTGGGYTFGSGTRLTVV.

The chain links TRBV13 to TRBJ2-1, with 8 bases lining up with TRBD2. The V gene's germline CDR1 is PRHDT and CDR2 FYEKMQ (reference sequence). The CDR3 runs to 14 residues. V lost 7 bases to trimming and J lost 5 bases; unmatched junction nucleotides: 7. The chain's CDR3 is CASNPGGSDNEQFF. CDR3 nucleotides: TGTGCCAGCAATCCGGGGGGGTCCGACAATGAGCAGTTCTTC.

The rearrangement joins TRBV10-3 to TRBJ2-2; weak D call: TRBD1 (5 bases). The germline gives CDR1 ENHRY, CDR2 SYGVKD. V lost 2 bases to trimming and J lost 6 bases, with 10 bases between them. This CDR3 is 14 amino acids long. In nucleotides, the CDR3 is TGTGCCATCAGTGAGGGGGCAGGGTCCGGGGAGCTGTTTTTT. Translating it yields CAISEGAGSGELFF.

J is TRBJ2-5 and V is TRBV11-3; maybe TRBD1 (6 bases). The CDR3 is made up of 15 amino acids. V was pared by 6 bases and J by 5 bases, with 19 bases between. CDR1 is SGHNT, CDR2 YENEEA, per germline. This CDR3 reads CASSNPGQQAETQYF. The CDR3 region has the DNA TGTGCCAGCAGTAACCCCGGACAGCAGGCGGAGACCCAGTACTTC.

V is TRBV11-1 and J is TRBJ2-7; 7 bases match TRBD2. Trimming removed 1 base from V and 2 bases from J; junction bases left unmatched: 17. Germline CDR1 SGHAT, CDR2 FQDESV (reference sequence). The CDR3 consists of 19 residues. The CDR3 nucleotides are TGTGCCAGCAGCTTAGGATGGGGTCGAGAGCGGGAAACTCCCTACGAGCAGTACTTC. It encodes CASSLGWGRERETPYEQYF.

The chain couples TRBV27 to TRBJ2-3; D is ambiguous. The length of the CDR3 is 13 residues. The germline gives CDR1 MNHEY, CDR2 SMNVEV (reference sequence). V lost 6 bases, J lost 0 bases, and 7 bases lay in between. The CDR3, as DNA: TGTGCCAGCAGCTCGGTTAGCACAGATACGCAGTATTTT. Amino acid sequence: CASSSVSTDTQYF.

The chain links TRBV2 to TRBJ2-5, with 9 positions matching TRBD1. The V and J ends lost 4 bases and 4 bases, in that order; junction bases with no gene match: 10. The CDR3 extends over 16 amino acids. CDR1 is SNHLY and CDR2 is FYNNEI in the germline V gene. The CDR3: CASSGQGQGGLETQYF. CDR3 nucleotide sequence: TGTGCCAGCAGTGGACAGGGACAGGGCGGGTTAGAGACCCAGTACTTC.

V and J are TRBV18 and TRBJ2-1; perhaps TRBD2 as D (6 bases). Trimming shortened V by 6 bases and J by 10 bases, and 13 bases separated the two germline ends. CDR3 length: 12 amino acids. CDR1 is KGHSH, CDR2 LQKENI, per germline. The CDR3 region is CASSATGGEQFF. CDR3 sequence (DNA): TGTGCCAGCTCTGCAACAGGAGGGGAGCAGTTCTTC.

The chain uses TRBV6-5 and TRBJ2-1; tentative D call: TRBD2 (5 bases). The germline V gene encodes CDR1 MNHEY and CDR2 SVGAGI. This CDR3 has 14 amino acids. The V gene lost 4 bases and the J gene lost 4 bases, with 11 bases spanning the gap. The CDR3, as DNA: TGTGCCAGCAGTTCGATAAGCGGATACAATGAGCAGTTCTTC. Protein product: CASSSISGYNEQFF.

The DNA of the CDR3 is TGTGCCAGCAGCCAACTCCAGGGTGGTGAAAAACTGTTTTTT. Translating it yields CASSQLQGGEKLFF. The V call is TRBV16, the J call TRBJ1-4, with a tentative D call TRBD1 (5 bases). This CDR3 has 14 residues. Germline values: CDR1 KGHSY, CDR2 FQNENV. V lost 2 bases, J lost 7 bases, and 11 bases lay in between.

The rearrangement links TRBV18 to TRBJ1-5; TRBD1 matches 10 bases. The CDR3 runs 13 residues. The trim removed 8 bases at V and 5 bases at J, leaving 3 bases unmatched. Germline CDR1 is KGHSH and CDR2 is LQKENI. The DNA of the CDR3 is TGTGCCAGCCGACAGGGGGCAGATCAGCCCCAGCATTTT. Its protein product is CASRQGADQPQHF.

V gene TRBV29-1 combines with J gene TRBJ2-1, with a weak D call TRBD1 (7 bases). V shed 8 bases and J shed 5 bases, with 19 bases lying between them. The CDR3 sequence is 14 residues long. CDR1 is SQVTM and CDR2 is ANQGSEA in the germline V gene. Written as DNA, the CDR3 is TGCAGCCCGACAGGGCCCGGGGGAAACAATGAGCAGTTCTTC. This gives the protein CSPTGPGGNNEQFF.

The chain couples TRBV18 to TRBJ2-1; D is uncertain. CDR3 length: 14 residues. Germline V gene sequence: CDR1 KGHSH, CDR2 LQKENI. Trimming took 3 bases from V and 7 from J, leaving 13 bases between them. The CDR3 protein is CASSPQLGPNEQFF. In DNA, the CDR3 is TGTGCCAGCTCACCGCAATTGGGCCCGAATGAGCAGTTCTTC.

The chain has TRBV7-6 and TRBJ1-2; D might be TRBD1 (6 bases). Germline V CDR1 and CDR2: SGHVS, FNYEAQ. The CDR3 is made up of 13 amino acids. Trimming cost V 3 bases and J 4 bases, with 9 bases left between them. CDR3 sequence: CASSFGQSYGYTF. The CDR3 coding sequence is TGTGCCAGCAGCTTTGGACAGTCCTATGGCTACACCTTC.

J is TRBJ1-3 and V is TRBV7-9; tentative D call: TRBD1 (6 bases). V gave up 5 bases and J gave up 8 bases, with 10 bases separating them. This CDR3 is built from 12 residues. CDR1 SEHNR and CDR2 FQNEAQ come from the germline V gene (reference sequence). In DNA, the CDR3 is TGTGCCAGCAGCAGGGGGACGCACACCATATATTTT. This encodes CASSRGTHTIYF.

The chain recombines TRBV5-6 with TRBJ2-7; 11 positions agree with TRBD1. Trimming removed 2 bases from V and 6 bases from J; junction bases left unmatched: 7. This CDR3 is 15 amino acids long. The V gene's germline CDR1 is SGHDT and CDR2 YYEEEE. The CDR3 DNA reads TGTGCCAGCAGCTTCTCAGGGACAGGGGGTCGCGAGCAGTACTTC. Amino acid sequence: CASSFSGTGGREQYF.

Here the CDR3 reads CASSQDGSGVSTDTQYF. Written as DNA, the CDR3 is TGCGCCAGCAGCCAAGACGGGAGTGGGGTCAGCACAGATACGCAGTATTTT. The chain couples TRBV4-1 to TRBJ2-3; TRBD2 might be the D (6 bases). V was pared by 0 bases and J by 0 bases, with 13 bases between. Germline CDR1 and CDR2: MGHRA and YSYEKL. This CDR3 spans 17 amino acids.

For the CDR3, the DNA is TGTGCCAGCAGTTTCGCTAGCGGTCGAACCGATGAGCAGTTCTTC. The encoded protein is CASSFASGRTDEQFF. The chain has TRBV6-6 and TRBJ2-1; 7 positions match TRBD2. The CDR3 is 15 amino acids. V shed 4 bases, J shed 8 bases, and the junction held 11 bases outside the gene matches. Germline assignment: CDR1 MNHNY and CDR2 SVGAGI (reference sequence).

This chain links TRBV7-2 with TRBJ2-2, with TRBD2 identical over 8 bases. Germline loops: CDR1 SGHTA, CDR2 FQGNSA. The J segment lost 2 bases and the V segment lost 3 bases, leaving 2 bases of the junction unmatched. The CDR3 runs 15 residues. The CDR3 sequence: CASSFRGGNTGELFF. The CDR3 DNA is TGTGCCAGCAGCTTTCGGGGGGGTAACACCGGGGAGCTGTTTTTT.

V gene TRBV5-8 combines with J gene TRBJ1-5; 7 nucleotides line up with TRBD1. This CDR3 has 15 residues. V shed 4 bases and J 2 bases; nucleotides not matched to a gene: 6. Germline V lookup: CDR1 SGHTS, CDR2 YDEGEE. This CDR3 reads CASSRTGTGNQPQHF. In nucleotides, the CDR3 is TGTGCCAGCAGCCGGACAGGAACGGGCAATCAGCCCCAGCATTTT. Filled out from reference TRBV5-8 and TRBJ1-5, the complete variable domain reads EAGVTQSPTHLIKTRGQQATLRCSPISGHTSVYWYQQALGLGLQFLLWYDEGEERNRGNFPPRFSGRQFPNYSSELNVNALELEDSALYLCASSRTGTGNQPQHFGDGTRLSIL.

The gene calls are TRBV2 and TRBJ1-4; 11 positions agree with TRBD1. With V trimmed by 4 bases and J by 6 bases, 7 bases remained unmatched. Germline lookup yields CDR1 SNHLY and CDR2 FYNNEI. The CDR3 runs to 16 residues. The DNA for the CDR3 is TGTGCCAGCAGTGCAAGCGGGACAGGGGGAGATGAAAAACTGTTTTTT. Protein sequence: CASSASGTGGDEKLFF.

The CDR3 loop reads CASSPESDFLYGYTF. The CDR3 DNA sequence: TGTGCCAGCAGCCCTGAAAGCGATTTCCTCTATGGCTACACCTTC. The gene calls are TRBV12-1 and TRBJ1-2. TRBV12-1 is a documented pseudogene. This CDR3 has 15 residues.

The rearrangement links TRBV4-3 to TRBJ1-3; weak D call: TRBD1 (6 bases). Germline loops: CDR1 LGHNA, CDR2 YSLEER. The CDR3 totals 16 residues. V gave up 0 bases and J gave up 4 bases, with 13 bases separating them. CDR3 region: CASSQDHAQGGNTIYF. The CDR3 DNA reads TGCGCCAGCAGCCAAGATCACGCACAGGGAGGAAACACCATATATTTT.

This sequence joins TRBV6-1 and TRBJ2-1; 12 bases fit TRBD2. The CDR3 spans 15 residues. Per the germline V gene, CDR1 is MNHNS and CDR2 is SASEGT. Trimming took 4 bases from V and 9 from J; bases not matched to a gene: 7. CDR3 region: CASSGRLAGEGEQFF. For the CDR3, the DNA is TGTGCCAGCAGTGGAAGACTAGCGGGAGAGGGTGAGCAGTTCTTC.

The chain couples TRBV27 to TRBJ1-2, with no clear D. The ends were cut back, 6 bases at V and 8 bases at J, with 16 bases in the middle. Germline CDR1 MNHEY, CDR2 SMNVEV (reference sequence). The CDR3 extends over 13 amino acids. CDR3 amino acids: CASSWSALAGYTF. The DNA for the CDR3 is TGTGCCAGCAGCTGGTCGGCCTTAGCGGGCTACACCTTC.

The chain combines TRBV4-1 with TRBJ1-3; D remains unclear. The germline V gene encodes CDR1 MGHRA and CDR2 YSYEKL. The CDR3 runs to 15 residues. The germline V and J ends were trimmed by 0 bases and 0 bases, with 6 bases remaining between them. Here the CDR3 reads CASSQDKSSGNTIYF. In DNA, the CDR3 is TGCGCCAGCAGCCAAGACAAGAGCTCTGGAAACACCATATATTTT.